The present TCR beta chain was sequenced within a study of early T cells in non-severe SARS-CoV-2 infection. TCRdb recomputed calls from the 5' RACE reads with MiXCR, one row per CDR3 protein. The table includes about 48,000 distinct CDR3 sequences, around 14% detected once. Sequencing used whole blood. The receptor's source is an adult who was a healthcare worker with PCR-confirmed SARS-CoV-2 infection or an uninfected control (not recorded which).

CDR3 bases: TGTGCCAGCAGCCAAGACGGGGTATGGGACGAGCAGTACTTC. Residues: CASSQDGVWDEQYF. J is TRBJ2-7 and V is TRBV14; the D gene is possibly TRBD2 (5 bases). This CDR3 has 14 residues. V was cut by 0 bases and J by 5 bases, with 11 bases left in between. Per germline, CDR1 SGHDN and CDR2 FVKESK.